Listed below are T cell receptor beta chains from one sample, sequenced in a study of shared T cell receptors in the human thymus. Assay: immunoSEQ multiplex PCR; the TCRdb copy retains only in-frame clones and omits some. The sample records a few hundred thousand clones, 95% being singletons. The specimen sequenced was thymocytes. The receptors were gathered from a human donor. Both conserved end residues are part of each CDR3. The D gene is left open where the match is weak. A clone size is listed for some rows: how often the clone was seen (once, few, many), or a class if it is expanded.

CDR3aa: CASSQDPVPNTEAFF; CDR3nt: TGTGCCAGCAGTCAGGACCCAGTACCCAACACTGAAGCTTTCTTT; abundance: -; v_gene: TRBV6-4; j_gene: TRBJ1-1; d_gene: -
CDR3aa: CASSYLPGSYNEQFF; CDR3nt: TGTGCCAGCAGTTACCTTCCGGGGTCCTACAATGAGCAGTTCTTC; abundance: -; v_gene: TRBV6-6; j_gene: TRBJ2-1; d_gene: -
CDR3aa: CASSFLGQGAGKDSQPQHF; CDR3nt: TGTGCCAGCAGTTTCCTCGGACAGGGGGCGGGGAAGGACAGTCAGCCCCAGCATTTT; abundance: -; v_gene: TRBV27; j_gene: TRBJ1-5; d_gene: TRBD1
CDR3aa: CASSLGVGGRRTEAFF; CDR3nt: TGTGCCAGCAGCTTAGGAGTAGGGGGCCGGCGTACTGAAGCTTTCTTT; abundance: -; v_gene: TRBV7-2; j_gene: TRBJ1-1; d_gene: TRBD1
CDR3aa: CASSPNREDSTGELFF; CDR3nt: TGTGCCAGCTCACCCAACAGGGAAGACTCCACCGGGGAGCTGTTTTTT; abundance: -; v_gene: TRBV18; j_gene: TRBJ2-2; d_gene: -
CDR3aa: CASTLYVAGGNTEAFF; CDR3nt: TGCGCCAGCACCCTGTACGTCGCAGGCGGGAACACTGAAGCTTTCTTT; abundance: -; v_gene: TRBV5-1; j_gene: TRBJ1-1; d_gene: -
CDR3aa: CASSLWASGQETQYF; CDR3nt: TGTGCCAGCAGCTTGTGGGCTAGCGGGCAAGAGACCCAGTACTTC; abundance: -; v_gene: TRBV5-4; j_gene: TRBJ2-5; d_gene: TRBD2
CDR3aa: CASSLTASGRVPFEQYF; CDR3nt: TGTGCCAGCAGCCTGACCGCTAGCGGGAGGGTTCCTTTTGAGCAGTACTTC; abundance: -; v_gene: TRBV14; j_gene: TRBJ2-7; d_gene: TRBD2
CDR3aa: CASSIFGDAGDNYGYTF; CDR3nt: TGTGCCAGTAGTATTTTCGGGGATGCGGGGGATAACTATGGCTACACCTTC; abundance: -; v_gene: TRBV19; j_gene: TRBJ1-2; d_gene: -
CDR3aa: CASAQRDKSSGANVLTF; CDR3nt: TGTGCCAGCGCTCAACGGGACAAGAGCTCTGGGGCCAACGTCCTGACTTTC; abundance: -; v_gene: TRBV19; j_gene: TRBJ2-6; d_gene: -
CDR3aa: CASSRPGQGVSTDNGYTF; CDR3nt: TGTGCCAGCAGCCGTCCGGGACAGGGGGTGTCAACCGATAATGGCTACACCTTC; abundance: -; v_gene: TRBV7-9; j_gene: TRBJ1-2; d_gene: TRBD1
CDR3aa: CASSQDRRQAANYGYTF; CDR3nt: TGTGCCAGCAGCCAAGATAGAAGACAGGCGGCGAACTATGGCTACACCTTC; abundance: -; v_gene: TRBV14; j_gene: TRBJ1-2; d_gene: -
CDR3aa: CASRTPDRGIENQPQHF; CDR3nt: TGTGCCAGCAGGACTCCGGACAGGGGTATAGAAAATCAGCCCCAGCATTTT; abundance: -; v_gene: TRBV28; j_gene: TRBJ1-5; d_gene: TRBD1
CDR3aa: CASSLLPGLGVWEQYF; CDR3nt: TGTGCCAGCAGCCTCCTCCCGGGACTAGGGGTTTGGGAGCAGTACTTC; abundance: -; v_gene: TRBV5-8; j_gene: TRBJ2-7; d_gene: TRBD2
CDR3aa: CASSSGQGEYGYTF; CDR3nt: TGTGCCAGCAGCTCGGGACAGGGCGAATATGGCTACACCTTC; abundance: -; v_gene: TRBV5-4; j_gene: TRBJ1-2; d_gene: TRBD1
CDR3aa: CASSSREQGGELFF; CDR3nt: TGTGCCAGCAGCTCTCGGGAGCAGGGCGGGGAGCTGTTTTTT; abundance: -; v_gene: TRBV11-2; j_gene: TRBJ2-2; d_gene: -
CDR3aa: CASSSRTSGNQETQYF; CDR3nt: TGTGCCAGCAGTTCCAGGACTAGCGGGAACCAAGAGACCCAGTACTTC; abundance: -; v_gene: TRBV27; j_gene: TRBJ2-5; d_gene: TRBD2
CDR3aa: CASSPWPGKVGYGYTF; CDR3nt: TGTGCCAGCTCACCATGGCCAGGGAAGGTGGGCTATGGCTACACCTTC; abundance: -; v_gene: TRBV18; j_gene: TRBJ1-2; d_gene: -
CDR3aa: CASSGGQGALKAFF; CDR3nt: TGTGCCAGCAGCGGGGGACAGGGGGCGCTGAAAGCTTTCTTT; abundance: -; v_gene: TRBV9; j_gene: TRBJ1-1; d_gene: TRBD1
CDR3aa: CASSQRPPGDRVSGVDEKLFF; CDR3nt: TGTGCCAGCAGCCAAAGGCCCCCCGGGGACAGGGTATCCGGTGTGGATGAAAAACTGTTTTTT; abundance: -; v_gene: TRBV4-2; j_gene: TRBJ1-4; d_gene: TRBD1
CDR3aa: CASSPGLPMGSNQPQHF; CDR3nt: TGTGCCAGCAGTCCAGGGCTCCCCATGGGGAGCAATCAGCCCCAGCATTTT; abundance: -; v_gene: TRBV27; j_gene: TRBJ1-5; d_gene: -
CDR3aa: CSLALDRPPLYNEQFF; CDR3nt: TGCAGCTTGGCCCTGGACCGCCCTCCTCTATACAATGAGCAGTTCTTC; abundance: once; v_gene: TRBV29-1; j_gene: TRBJ2-1; d_gene: -
CDR3aa: CASSDGTGQGLYGYTF; CDR3nt: TGTGCCAGCAGTGATGGTACGGGACAGGGACTCTATGGCTACACCTTC; abundance: -; v_gene: TRBV2; j_gene: TRBJ1-2; d_gene: TRBD1
CDR3aa: CASSLDSRERAKNIQYF; CDR3nt: TGTGCCAGCAGCTTAGATTCGCGGGAGAGGGCCAAAAACATTCAGTACTTC; abundance: -; v_gene: TRBV7-6; j_gene: TRBJ2-4; d_gene: TRBD2
CDR3aa: CASTDSDVSYEQYF; CDR3nt: TGCGCCAGCACGGACAGCGACGTCTCCTACGAGCAGTACTTC; abundance: -; v_gene: TRBV10-2; j_gene: TRBJ2-7; d_gene: -
CDR3aa: CASGFSPRTSGREPPSTGQYF; CDR3nt: TGTGCTAGTGGTTTCAGCCCCCGGACTAGCGGGAGGGAACCACCCTCTACTGGGCAGTACTTC; abundance: -; v_gene: TRBV12-5; j_gene: TRBJ2-7; d_gene: TRBD2
CDR3aa: CASSFDLEETQYF; CDR3nt: TGTGCCAGCAGCTTCGACCTAGAAGAGACCCAGTACTTC; abundance: -; v_gene: TRBV5-4; j_gene: TRBJ2-5; d_gene: -
CDR3aa: CASSEGAGGELFF; CDR3nt: TGTGCCAGCAGTGAAGGGGCTGGCGGGGAGCTGTTTTTT; abundance: -; v_gene: TRBV6-1; j_gene: TRBJ2-2; d_gene: -
CDR3aa: CASSPPPGRLTYEQYF; CDR3nt: TGCGCCAGCAGCCCCCCACCGGGACGGTTAACCTACGAGCAGTACTTC; abundance: -; v_gene: TRBV5-1; j_gene: TRBJ2-7; d_gene: -
CDR3aa: CASSSSSGSTDTQYF; CDR3nt: TGTGCCAGCAGCTCCTCTAGCGGGAGCACAGATACGCAGTATTTT; abundance: -; v_gene: TRBV7-2; j_gene: TRBJ2-3; d_gene: TRBD2
CDR3aa: CASSAKGSVVQETQYF; CDR3nt: TGCGCCAGCAGCGCCAAAGGTAGCGTGGTACAAGAGACCCAGTACTTC; abundance: -; v_gene: TRBV5-1; j_gene: TRBJ2-5; d_gene: -
CDR3aa: CASSGRDTLYEQYF; CDR3nt: TGTGCCAGCAGCGGCCGGGACACCCTATACGAGCAGTACTTC; abundance: -; v_gene: TRBV7-2; j_gene: TRBJ2-7; d_gene: -